This entry is about one T cell receptor (beta chain). The antigen is unknown. The data were taken from a study of OX40 agonist ivuxolimab in advanced cancers. Study-wide results and limits: CD8+ T cells showed, on average, more clonal expansion than CD4+ cells. Part of the nonresponder group also had normalized T-cell clonal expansion that was low.

The data were produced by immunoSEQ multiplex PCR, yet TCRdb's version contains in-frame clones alone and is incomplete. The table lists 130,000 or so clones, 75% to 95% of them singletons. The germline CDR1 and CDR2 sequences are LNHDA and SQIVND (reference sequence). V lost 3 bases and J lost 7, with 7 bases in between. The CDR3 extends over 11 amino acids. This clonotype originated in an adult with an advanced solid tumor such as melanoma, head and neck, liver or kidney cancer. This chain joins TRBV19 and TRBJ2-7, with D hard to call. Specimen: CD4+ or CD8+ T cells sorted from blood, collected in a trial of the OX40 agonist ivuxolimab. CDR3 sequence reads: CASSMPGEQYF. The CDR3 nucleotides read TGTGCCAGTAGTATGCCCGGAGAGCAGTACTTC.